Sequencing of this T cell receptor (beta chain) was carried out in a study of cytomegalovirus exposure and HLA in healthy donors. Study-wide points: It was 150 to 200 TCR beta chains that were listed as cytomegalovirus-associated.

Germline V CDR1 and CDR2: MDHEN, SYDVKM. The length of the CDR3 is 13 residues. The trim removed 10 bases at V and 2 bases at J, leaving 5 bases unmatched. Sequenced by immunoSEQ multiplex PCR; TCRdb stores in-frame clones only, minus some. The sample records more than 250,000 clones, 75% to 90% being singletons. Of note for this clone: Its antigen is undetermined.

The V gene is TRBV28, the J gene TRBJ2-7, with 10 bases lining up with TRBD1. Specimen: PBMCs. This receptor was taken from a woman under 40 in good health and CMV-seropositive. The CDR3 sequence is CAIEGTGAYEQYF. The CDR3 DNA sequence: TGTGCCATCGAGGGGACAGGGGCCTACGAGCAGTACTTC.